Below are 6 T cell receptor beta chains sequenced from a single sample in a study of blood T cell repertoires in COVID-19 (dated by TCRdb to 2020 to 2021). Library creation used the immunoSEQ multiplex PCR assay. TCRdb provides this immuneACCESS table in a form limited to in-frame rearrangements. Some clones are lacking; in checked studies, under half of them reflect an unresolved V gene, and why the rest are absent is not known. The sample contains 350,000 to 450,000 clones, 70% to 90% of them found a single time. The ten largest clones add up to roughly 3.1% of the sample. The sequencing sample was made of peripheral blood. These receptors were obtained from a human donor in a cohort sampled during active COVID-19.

The CDR3, as DNA: TGTGCCAGCAGTGAATTCGGGTACCAAGAGACCCAGTACTTC. Its protein is CASSEFGYQETQYF. J is TRBJ2-5 and V is TRBV6-1; D is uncertain. Germline CDR1 MNHNS, CDR2 SASEGT. CDR3 length: 14 residues. Trimming removed 2 bases at V and 0 bases at J, with 7 bases between.

CDR3 protein: CASSTGVGDQPQHF. CDR3 nucleotides: TGTGCCAGCAGCACAGGGGTTGGGGATCAGCCCCAGCATTTT. The V gene is TRBV9, the J gene TRBJ1-5; 7 bases fit TRBD1. V was clipped by 4 bases and J by 5 bases; unmatched bases: 6. The CDR3 has 14 residues. The germline gives CDR1 SGDLS, CDR2 YYNGEE. Drawing the rest from reference TRBV9 and TRBJ1-5, the complete variable domain is DSGVTQTPKHLITATGQRVTLRCSPRSGDLSVYWYQQSLDQGLQFLIQYYNGEERAKGNILERFSAQQFPDLHSELNLSSLELGDSALYFCASSTGVGDQPQHFGDGTRLSIL.

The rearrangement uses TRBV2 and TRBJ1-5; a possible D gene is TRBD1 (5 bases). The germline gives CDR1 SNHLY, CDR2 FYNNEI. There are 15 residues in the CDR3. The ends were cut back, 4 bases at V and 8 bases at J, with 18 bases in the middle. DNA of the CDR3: TGTGCCAGCAGTGTGGCAGGGTCGGCGGTTGAGCCCCAGCATTTT. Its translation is CASSVAGSAVEPQHF.

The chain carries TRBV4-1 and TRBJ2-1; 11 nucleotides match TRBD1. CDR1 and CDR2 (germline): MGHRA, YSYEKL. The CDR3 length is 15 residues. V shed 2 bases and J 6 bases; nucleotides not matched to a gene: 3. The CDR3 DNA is TGCGCCAGCAGCCAAATCGGGACAGGGGGCAATGAGCAGTTCTTC. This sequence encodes CASSQIGTGGNEQFF.

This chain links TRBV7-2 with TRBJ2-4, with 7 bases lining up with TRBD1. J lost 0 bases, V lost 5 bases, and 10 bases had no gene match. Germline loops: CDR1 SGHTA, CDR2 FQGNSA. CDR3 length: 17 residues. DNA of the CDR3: TGTGCCAGCAGCCCTAGGACAGGATTTATAGCCAAAAACATTCAGTACTTC. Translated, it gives CASSPRTGFIAKNIQYF.

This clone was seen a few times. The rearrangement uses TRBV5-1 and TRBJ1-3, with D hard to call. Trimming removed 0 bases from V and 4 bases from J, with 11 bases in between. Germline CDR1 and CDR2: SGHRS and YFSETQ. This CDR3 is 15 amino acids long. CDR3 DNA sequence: TGCGCCAGCAGCTTGGATGGAGTTGACGGAAACACCATATATTTT. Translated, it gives CASSLDGVDGNTIYF.